This T cell receptor beta chain is from a study of regulatory T cells in long-lasting Graves disease. Overall study: Antithyroid drugs had been given to newly diagnosed Graves' patients for under 3 months.

Arm-PCR with iRepertoire HTBI primers amplified the CDR3 regions for these TCR beta libraries. TCRdb re-derived calls from the multiplex PCR reads in MiXCR, one entry per CDR3 protein. The profile covers approximately 540,000 distinct CDR3 sequences, with more than 10% appearing a single time and over 7% taken by the ten largest. Noted time point: newly diagnosed GD, antithyroid drugs for less than 3 months. PBMC-extracted RNA yielded the TCR library. V gave up 7 bases and J gave up 4 bases; unmatched junction bases: 16. The CDR3 length is 16 residues. Germline CDR1 and CDR2: SGHRS and YFSETQ. These data were likewise used in another study, on T cells in Graves' hyperthyroidism and ophthalmopathy. That work adds: No progression to ophthalmopathy during 18 months of follow-up defined stable disease. Disease duration under 2 months; hyperthyroidism patients were aged 18 to 65. The HTBI primer set drove a first-round RT-PCR of the TCR CDR3.

Source: peripheral blood mononuclear cells (PBMCs), taken at new diagnosis, from a patient treated with antithyroid drugs. The genes are TRBV5-1 and TRBJ2-5; 7 positions match TRBD2. This TCR was recovered from a young woman with Graves disease. The CDR3 DNA reads TGCGCCAGCGGACGAGGCGGGAGTAATTCGGGAGAGACCCAGTACTTC. Protein: CASGRGGSNSGETQYF.